This entry concerns a single TCR beta chain. Its specificity is unknown. Repertoires were generated with immunoSEQ multiplex PCR, while TCRdb's copy carries only in-frame clones and drops some. The table shows about 180,000 clones, with 90% occurring only once. This sample was taken from a study of T cell responses to AZD1222 COVID-19 vaccine. Study findings and constraints: Researchers report vaccine-associated CD4 TCRs spanning spike, with dominance at 160-218 and 743-854. Females outnumbered males among donors, who were mostly white British; clonal diversity was possibly underestimated.

The CDR3 has 15 amino acids. The germline CDR1 and CDR2 sequences are MNHEY and SVGAGI. V was shortened by 6 bases and J by 3 bases, with 15 bases between the two germline ends. The V gene is TRBV6-5, the J gene TRBJ2-1, with D possibly called TRBD1 or TRBD2 (7 bases each). The input for sequencing was peripheral blood, taken on day 0 of AZD1222 vaccination. This TCR was sampled from an adult in good health. The DNA of the CDR3 is TGTGCCAGCAGCTTCAGGGGGGGCTACTACAATGAGCAGTTCTTC. This encodes CASSFRGGYYNEQFF.